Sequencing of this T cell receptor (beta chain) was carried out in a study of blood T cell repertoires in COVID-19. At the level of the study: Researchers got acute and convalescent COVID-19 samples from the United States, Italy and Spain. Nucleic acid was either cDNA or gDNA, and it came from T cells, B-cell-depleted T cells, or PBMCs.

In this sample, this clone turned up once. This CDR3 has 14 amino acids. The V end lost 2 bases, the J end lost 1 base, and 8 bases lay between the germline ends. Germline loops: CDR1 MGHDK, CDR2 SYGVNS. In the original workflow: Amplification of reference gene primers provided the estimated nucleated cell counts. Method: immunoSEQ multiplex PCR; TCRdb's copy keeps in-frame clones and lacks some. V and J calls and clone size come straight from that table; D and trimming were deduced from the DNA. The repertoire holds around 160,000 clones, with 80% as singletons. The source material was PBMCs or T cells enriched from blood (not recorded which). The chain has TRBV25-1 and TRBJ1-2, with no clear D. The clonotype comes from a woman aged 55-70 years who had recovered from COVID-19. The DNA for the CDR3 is TGTGCCAGCAGTGAAGGCAGGCGTAACTATGGCTACACCTTC. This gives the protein CASSEGRRNYGYTF.